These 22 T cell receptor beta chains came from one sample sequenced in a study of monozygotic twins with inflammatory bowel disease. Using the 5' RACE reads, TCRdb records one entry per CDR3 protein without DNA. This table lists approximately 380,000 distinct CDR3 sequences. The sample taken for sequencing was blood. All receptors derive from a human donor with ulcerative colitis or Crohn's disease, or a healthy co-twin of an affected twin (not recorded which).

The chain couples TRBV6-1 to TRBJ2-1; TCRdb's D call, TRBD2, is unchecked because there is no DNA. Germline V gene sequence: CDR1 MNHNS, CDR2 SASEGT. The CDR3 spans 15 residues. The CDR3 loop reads CASSKTSGGGNEQFF.

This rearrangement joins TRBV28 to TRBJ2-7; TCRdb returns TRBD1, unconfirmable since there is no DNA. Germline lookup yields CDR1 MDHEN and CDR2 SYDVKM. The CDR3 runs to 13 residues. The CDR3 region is CASRAKGRVEQYF. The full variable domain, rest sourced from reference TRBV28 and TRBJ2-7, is DVKVTQSSRYLVKRTGEKVFLECVQDMDHENMFWYRQDPGLGLRLIYFSYDVKMKEKGDIPEGYSVSREKKERFSLILESASTNQTSMYLCASRAKGRVEQYFGPGTRLTVT.

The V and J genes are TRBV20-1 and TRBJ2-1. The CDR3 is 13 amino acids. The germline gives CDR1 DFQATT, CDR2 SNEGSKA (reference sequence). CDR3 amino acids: CSARDSGNNEQFF.

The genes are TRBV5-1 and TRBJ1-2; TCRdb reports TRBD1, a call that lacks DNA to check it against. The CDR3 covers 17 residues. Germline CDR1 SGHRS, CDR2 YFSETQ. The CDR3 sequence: CASSLGTGYPANYGYTF.

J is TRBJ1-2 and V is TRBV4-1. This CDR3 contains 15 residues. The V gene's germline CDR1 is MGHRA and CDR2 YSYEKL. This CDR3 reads CASSQGSGPSYGYTF.

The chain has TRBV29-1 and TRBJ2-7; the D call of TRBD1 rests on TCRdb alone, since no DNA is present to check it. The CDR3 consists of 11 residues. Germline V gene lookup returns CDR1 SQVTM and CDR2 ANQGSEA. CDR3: CSAGQGNEQYF.

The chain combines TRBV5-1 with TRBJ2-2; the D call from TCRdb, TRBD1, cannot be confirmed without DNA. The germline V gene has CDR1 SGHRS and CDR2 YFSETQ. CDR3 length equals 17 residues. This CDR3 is CASSLLVLDRGTGELFF.

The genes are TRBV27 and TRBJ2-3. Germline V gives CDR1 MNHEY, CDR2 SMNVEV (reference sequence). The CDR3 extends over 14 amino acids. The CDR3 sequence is CASSLVVSTDTQYF.

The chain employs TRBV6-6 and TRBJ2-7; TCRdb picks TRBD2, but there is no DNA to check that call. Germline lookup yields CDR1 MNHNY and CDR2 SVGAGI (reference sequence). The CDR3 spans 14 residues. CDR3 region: CASSYGLAFYEQYF.

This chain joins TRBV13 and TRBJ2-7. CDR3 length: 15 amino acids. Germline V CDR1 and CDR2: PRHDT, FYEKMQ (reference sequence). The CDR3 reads CASSLGLLGSTEQYF.

The CDR3 is CASSLAGDLDEQYF. The chain joins TRBV5-6 to TRBJ2-7; TCRdb selects TRBD1, and the lack of DNA leaves this call unchecked. In germline, CDR1 is SGHDT, CDR2 YYEEEE. This CDR3 contains 14 residues.

This CDR3 reads CASMWGTSGGTDTQYF. The chain couples TRBV12-3 or TRBV12-4 to TRBJ2-3; TCRdb's D call, TRBD2, is unchecked because there is no DNA. The CDR3 length is 16 residues.

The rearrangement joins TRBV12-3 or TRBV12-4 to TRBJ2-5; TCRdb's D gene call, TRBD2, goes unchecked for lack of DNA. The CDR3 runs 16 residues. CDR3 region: CASSLVLGLAEETQYF.

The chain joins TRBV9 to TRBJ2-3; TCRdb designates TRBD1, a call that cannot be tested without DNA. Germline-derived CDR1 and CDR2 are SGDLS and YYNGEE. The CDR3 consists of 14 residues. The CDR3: CASSPVWGGGTQYF.

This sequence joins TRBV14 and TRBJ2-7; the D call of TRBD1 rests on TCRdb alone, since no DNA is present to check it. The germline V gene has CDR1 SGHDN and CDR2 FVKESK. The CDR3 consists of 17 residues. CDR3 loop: CASSHLPGRQGSYEQYF.

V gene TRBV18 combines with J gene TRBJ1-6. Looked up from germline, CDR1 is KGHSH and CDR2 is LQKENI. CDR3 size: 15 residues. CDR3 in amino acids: CASSRASSYNSPLHF.

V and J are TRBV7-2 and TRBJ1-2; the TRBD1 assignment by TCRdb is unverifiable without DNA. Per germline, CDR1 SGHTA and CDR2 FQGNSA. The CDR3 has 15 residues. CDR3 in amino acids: CASSFRDRTNYGYTF.

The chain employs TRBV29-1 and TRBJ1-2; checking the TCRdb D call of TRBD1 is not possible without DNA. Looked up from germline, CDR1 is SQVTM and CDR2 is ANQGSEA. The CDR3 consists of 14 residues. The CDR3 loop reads CSVERQGDGYGYTF.

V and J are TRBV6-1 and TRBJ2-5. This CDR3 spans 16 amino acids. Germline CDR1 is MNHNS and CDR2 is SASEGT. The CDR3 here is CASSEGVYWGEETQYF.

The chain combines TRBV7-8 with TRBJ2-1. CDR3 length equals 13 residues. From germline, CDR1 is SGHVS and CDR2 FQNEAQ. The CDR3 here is CASSLAVGVEQFF.

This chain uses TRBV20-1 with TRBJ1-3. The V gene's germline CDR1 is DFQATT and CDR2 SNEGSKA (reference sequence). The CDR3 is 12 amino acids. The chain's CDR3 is CSATLTGNTIYF.

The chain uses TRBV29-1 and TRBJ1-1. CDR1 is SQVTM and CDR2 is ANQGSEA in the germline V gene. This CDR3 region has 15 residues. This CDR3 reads CSVGGWTALNSEAFF. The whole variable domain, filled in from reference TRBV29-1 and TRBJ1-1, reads SAVISQKPSRDICQRGTSLTIQCQVDSQVTMMFWYRQQPGQSLTLIATANQGSEATYESGFVIDKFPISRPNLTFSTLTVSNMSPEDSSIYLCSVGGWTALNSEAFFGQGTRLTVV.